This T cell receptor beta chain emerged from a study of cytomegalovirus exposure and HLA in healthy donors. Study-wide context: About 85 million unique TCR sequences came from HLA-typed donors in an early release.

The primer mix had 60 Vbeta and 13 Jbeta primers. Clones were sequenced by immunoSEQ multiplex PCR, and TCRdb holds only the in-frame ones, with some missing. The table shows 200,000 or so clones, with 80% to 90% occurring only once. V lost 4 bases, J lost 8 bases, and 17 bases lay in between. The CDR3 sequence is 13 residues long. Germline V gene lookup returns CDR1 SQVTM and CDR2 ANQGSEA. This TCR derives from a young man in good health and CMV-seronegative. This sequence joins TRBV29-1 and TRBJ1-2; D may be TRBD1 (5 bases). The sequenced material came from PBMCs. The CDR3 reads CSVGAGVEYGYTF. The CDR3 nucleotides read TGCAGCGTTGGGGCGGGGGTAGAATACGGCTACACCTTC.